The 11 T cell receptor beta chains given below trace back to one sample, sequenced in a study of blood T cell repertoires in COVID-19. Assay used: immunoSEQ multiplex PCR; TCRdb lists only in-frame clones, some missing. The top ten hold over 3.5% of the sample, which has some 200,000 clones, about 87% seen once. Source material: peripheral blood. The origin of the receptors is a man between 18 and 35 years old with active or convalescent COVID-19.

This clone was observed a single time. This sequence joins TRBV6-6 and TRBJ2-5; D gene unclear. Looked up from germline, CDR1 is MNHNY and CDR2 is SVGAGI (reference sequence). Trimming removed 6 bases at V and 0 bases at J, with 8 bases between. The CDR3 is 13 residues long. The CDR3 bases are TGTGCCAGCAGCAGGATGTACCAAGAGACCCAGTACTTC. Protein: CASSRMYQETQYF.

V is TRBV7-2 and J is TRBJ2-3, with D perhaps matching TRBD1 (7 bases). V lost 10 bases to trimming and J lost 4 bases, with 18 bases between them. Looked up from germline, CDR1 is SGHTA and CDR2 is FQGNSA. This CDR3 has 14 amino acids. The CDR3 DNA sequence: TGTGCCACCAGGGCGGGACAGTTCGCAGATACGCAGTATTTT. Translated: CATRAGQFADTQYF.

This clone was counted once. The chain is built from TRBV11-3 and TRBJ2-7; TRBD1 matches 8 bases. In germline, CDR1 is SGHNT, CDR2 YENEEA. V gave up 6 bases and J gave up 1 base; unmatched junction bases: 5. The CDR3 has 14 amino acids. CDR3 amino acids: CASRWTGKSYEQYF. The CDR3 DNA follows: TGTGCCAGCAGATGGACAGGGAAGTCCTACGAGCAGTACTTC.

This chain uses TRBV4-1 with TRBJ2-6; D possibly corresponds to TRBD1 (6 bases). The CDR3 runs 18 residues. V lost 6 bases to trimming and J lost 0 bases, with 18 bases between them. Germline V gives CDR1 MGHRA, CDR2 YSYEKL. The CDR3 loop is CASRQSWGHISGANVLTF. The CDR3 DNA is TGCGCCAGCAGGCAGTCCTGGGGACACATCTCTGGGGCCAACGTCCTGACTTTC.

The J gene is TRBJ1-2, the V gene TRBV5-4; 9 bases agree with TRBD1. The junction had 14 bases not matched to a gene; V was cut back by 4 bases and J by 4 bases. Germline values: CDR1 SGHNT, CDR2 YYREEE (reference sequence). The CDR3 sequence is 17 residues long. The CDR3 is CASSANFGTGLSYGYTF. CDR3 nucleotides: TGTGCCAGCAGCGCAAATTTCGGGACAGGGCTGTCCTATGGCTACACCTTC. Drawing the rest from reference TRBV5-4 and TRBJ1-2, the complete variable domain is ETGVTQSPTHLIKTRGQQVTLRCSSQSGHNTVSWYQQALGQGPQFIFQYYREEENGRGNFPPRFSGLQFPNYSSELNVNALELDDSALYLCASSANFGTGLSYGYTFGSGTRLTVV.

V usage is TRBV5-6 and J usage is TRBJ1-5; unclear D gene. V was cut by 1 base and J by 6 bases, with 5 bases left in between. In germline, CDR1 is SGHDT, CDR2 YYEEEE. CDR3 size: 12 residues. CDR3 loop: CASSLWAQPQHF. The CDR3 DNA reads TGTGCCAGCAGCTTGTGGGCTCAGCCCCAGCATTTT.

The chain combines TRBV5-1 with TRBJ2-2; perhaps TRBD1 as D (5 bases). The CDR3 length is 13 residues. V shed 0 bases and J shed 7 bases, with 7 bases lying between them. Germline values: CDR1 SGHRS, CDR2 YFSETQ. The CDR3 sequence is CASSLAGIGELFF. The CDR3 DNA sequence: TGCGCCAGCAGCTTGGCAGGGATCGGGGAGCTGTTTTTT.

This rearrangement joins TRBV15 to TRBJ2-1; 8 nucleotides agree with TRBD2. V shed 3 bases, J shed 7 bases, and the junction held 11 bases outside the gene matches. The CDR3 loop spans 16 amino acids. The germline gives CDR1 LNHNV, CDR2 YYDKDF (reference sequence). The CDR3 nucleotides read TGTGCCACCAGCAGCCCCAGGAGCGGGAGCAGGAATGAGCAGTTCTTC. Protein sequence: CATSSPRSGSRNEQFF. The full variable domain, in which reference TRBV15 and TRBJ2-1 provide the parts outside the CDR3, is DAMVIQNPRYQVTQFGKPVTLSCSQTLNHNVMYWYQQKSSQAPKLLFHYYDKDFNNEADTPDNFQSRRPNTSFCFLDIRSPGLGDTAMYLCATSSPRSGSRNEQFFGPGTRLTVL.

V gene TRBV2 combines with J gene TRBJ2-1; 7 bases are a match to TRBD2. Germline V CDR1 and CDR2: SNHLY, FYNNEI. V was pared by 4 bases and J by 5 bases, with 8 bases of the junction left unmatched. This CDR3 contains 15 residues. Written as DNA, the CDR3 is TGTGCCAGCAGTGTAGTGGGAGGGCCCAACAATGAGCAGTTCTTC. Its translation is CASSVVGGPNNEQFF.

J is TRBJ1-2 and V is TRBV6-5; D not certain. The CDR3 is 12 amino acids. V was clipped by 6 bases and J by 5 bases, with 10 bases between them. Germline CDR1 and CDR2: MNHEY and SVGAGI. In nucleotides, the CDR3 is TGTGCCAGCAGGAGCGAAAATTATGGCTACACCTTC. This encodes CASRSENYGYTF.

This clone was counted only a few times. The chain is built from TRBV27 and TRBJ1-6, with D perhaps TRBD1 (6 bases). V lost 2 bases, J lost 10 bases, and 9 bases lay in between. This CDR3 comprises 13 residues. Germline V gives CDR1 MNHEY, CDR2 SMNVEV (reference sequence). The DNA for the CDR3 is TGTGCCAGCAGTTTACTACAGGGCTCACCCCTCCACTTT. Translating it yields CASSLLQGSPLHF.